Below, one T cell receptor beta chain is given with its context. Germline V gene lookup returns CDR1 MDHEN and CDR2 SYDVKM. Deletions cut 3 bases from V and 2 bases from J, with 11 bases between. The CDR3 runs 14 residues. This sample is drawn from a study of T cells of healthy individuals. TCRdb ran MiXCR on the 5' RACE reads and lists one entry per CDR3 protein. There are 95,000 to 100,000 distinct CDR3 sequences in the sample; 15% to 20% occur only once, and around 6.5% lies in the top ten. The chain carries TRBV28 and TRBJ2-7; tentatively, D is TRBD1 or TRBD2 (5 bases each). The source of this sequence is a human donor in good health. CDR3 region: CASSLRGSTYEQYF. The CDR3 DNA sequence: TGTGCCAGCAGTTTGAGGGGATCTACCTACGAGCAGTACTTC.